The 5 T cell receptor beta chains below all came from one sample that was sequenced in a study of T-cell memory formation after mild COVID-19. TCRdb passed the 5' RACE reads through MiXCR, listing each CDR3 protein once. The repertoire holds approximately 210,000 distinct CDR3 sequences, with around 25% as singletons. The specimen sequenced was PBMCs or a T cell subset sorted from them (not recorded which). The receptors shown here come from an adult woman who had mild COVID-19 (a few samples of this study predate the infection). Cell type and time point are not known.

This clonotype appeared a single time. The chain employs TRBV29-1 and TRBJ2-1; TRBD2 aligns across 8 bases. Germline V gives CDR1 SQVTM, CDR2 ANQGSEA. The CDR3 contains 14 residues. The V segment lost 7 bases and the J segment 3 bases; nucleotides outside the gene matches: 8. Written as DNA, the CDR3 is TGCAGCGCCCGGCGGGGACTAGGCTACAATGAGCAGTTCTTC. Its translation: CSARRGLGYNEQFF.

The CDR3 protein is CASSGSYNSPLHF. The CDR3 coding sequence is TGTGCCAGCAGCGGATCCTATAATTCACCCCTCCACTTT. V usage is TRBV9 and J usage is TRBJ1-6; no clear D gene. This CDR3 has 13 residues. Deletions cut 3 bases from V and 1 base from J, with 2 bases between. Germline CDR1 and CDR2: SGDLS and YYNGEE.

The V gene is TRBV7-2, the J gene TRBJ2-3; D call uncertain. Trimming pared 1 base from V and 4 bases from J, leaving 9 bases between. Germline V lookup: CDR1 SGHTA, CDR2 FQGNSA. The CDR3 is 14 amino acids. DNA for the CDR3: TGTGCCAGCAGCTTAGTGATAGGGTCAGATACGCAGTATTTT. Amino acid sequence: CASSLVIGSDTQYF.

This clonotype was observed a few times. V gene TRBV7-2 combines with J gene TRBJ2-7; D remains ambiguous. The CDR3 has 14 amino acids. Per germline, CDR1 SGHTA and CDR2 FQGNSA. V lost 3 bases, J lost 4 bases, and 13 bases lay in between. CDR3 residues: CASSFRRPGYEQYF. CDR3 DNA: TGTGCCAGCAGCTTCCGCCGACCGGGTTACGAGCAGTACTTC.

This chain uses TRBV4-1 with TRBJ1-1; D remains unclear. Germline V gives CDR1 MGHRA, CDR2 YSYEKL. The CDR3 runs 14 residues. Trimming cost V 6 bases and J 2 bases, with 13 bases left between them. CDR3 DNA sequence: TGCGCCAGCAGGAGCCTCACACGCAACACTGAAGCTTTCTTT. Protein: CASRSLTRNTEAFF.